The present T cell receptor beta chain was sequenced within a study of T cell responses to AZD1222 COVID-19 vaccine. In the case of this clone: The antigen is not known.

The assay was immunoSEQ multiplex PCR, and TCRdb's table has in-frame clones only and misses some. This table has about 130,000 clones, approximately 91% appearing once. Study outcomes and limitations: Receipt of two AZD1222 doses was followed by a rise in Spike-specific TCR breadth and depth.

This clonotype was sampled from an adult who received the AZD1222 COVID-19 vaccine. Sequencing used peripheral blood, obtained 28 days after the second AZD1222 dose.

For the CDR3, the DNA is TGTGCCAGTAGTATCGGACTAGCGCTTAATGAGCAGTTCTTC. It codes for CASSIGLALNEQFF. This chain uses TRBV19 with TRBJ2-1; 9 bases are a match to TRBD2. Germline loops: CDR1 LNHDA, CDR2 SQIVND (reference sequence). There are 14 residues in the CDR3. With 3 bases clipped from V and 7 bases from J, the junction kept 4 bases outside the gene matches.